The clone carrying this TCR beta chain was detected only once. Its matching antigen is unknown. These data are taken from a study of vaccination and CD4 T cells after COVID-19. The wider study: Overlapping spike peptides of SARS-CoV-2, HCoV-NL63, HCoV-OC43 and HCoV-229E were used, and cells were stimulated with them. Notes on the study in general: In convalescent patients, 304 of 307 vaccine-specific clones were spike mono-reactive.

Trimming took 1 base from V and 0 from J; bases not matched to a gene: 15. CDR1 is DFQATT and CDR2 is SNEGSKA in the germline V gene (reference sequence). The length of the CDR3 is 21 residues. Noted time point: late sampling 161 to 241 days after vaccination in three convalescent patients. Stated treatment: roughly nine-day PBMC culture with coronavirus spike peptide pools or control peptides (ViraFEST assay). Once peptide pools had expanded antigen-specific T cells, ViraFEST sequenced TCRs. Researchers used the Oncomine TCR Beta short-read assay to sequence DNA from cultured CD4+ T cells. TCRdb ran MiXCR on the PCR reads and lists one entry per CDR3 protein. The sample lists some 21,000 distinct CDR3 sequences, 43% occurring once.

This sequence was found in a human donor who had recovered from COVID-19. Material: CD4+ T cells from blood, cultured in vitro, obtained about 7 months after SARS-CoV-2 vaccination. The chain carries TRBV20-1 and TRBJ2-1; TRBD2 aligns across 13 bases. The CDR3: CSARGWEGGRLAGGSYNEQFF. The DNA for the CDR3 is TGCAGTGCTAGAGGTTGGGAGGGGGGTCGACTAGCGGGAGGCTCCTACAATGAGCAGTTCTTC.